This entry lists 25 T cell receptor beta chains sequenced from one sample in a study of beta chain features in type 1 diabetes. General observations from the study: All four CD4+ subsets of Type 1 diabetes patients contained TCRB CDR3s that were moderately but significantly shorter.

TCRB transcripts that were expressed got sequenced, as all of the isolated RNA had been reverse transcribed. TCRdb's copy holds only in-frame clones and misses some; the assay was immunoSEQ multiplex PCR. The table lists 300,000 to 400,000 clones, approximately 12% of them singletons. No cognate antigen is known for these TCRs. Material: naive CD4+ T cells from blood. The receptors here all came from a woman aged 18 to 35 with type 1 diabetes.

This chain links TRBV28 with TRBJ2-7; 8 nucleotides match TRBD2. Germline CDR1 and CDR2: MDHEN and SYDVKM. The V and J ends lost 6 bases and 1 base, in that order; junction bases with no gene match: 8. The CDR3 extends over 15 amino acids. The CDR3 bases are TGTGCCAGCAGCCCCGGGACTAGAATGTCCTACGAGCAGTACTTC. The encoded protein is CASSPGTRMSYEQYF.

As regards this clone: This specimen includes other DNA sequences encoding the same CDR3. The chain combines TRBV28 with TRBJ2-3, with 7 bases matching TRBD2. V shed 5 bases and J 1 base; nucleotides not matched to a gene: 3. The CDR3 is 14 residues long. Germline V gene lookup returns CDR1 MDHEN and CDR2 SYDVKM. The CDR3 nucleotides read TGTGCCAGCAGTCCTAGCGGTGGCACAGATACGCAGTATTTT. Its translation: CASSPSGGTDTQYF.

This clone occurred a few times. The chain combines TRBV5-1 with TRBJ2-1; 13 bases map to TRBD2. The germline CDR1 and CDR2 sequences are SGHRS and YFSETQ. The V segment lost 3 bases and the J segment 0 bases; nucleotides outside the gene matches: 3. This CDR3 spans 17 amino acids. The CDR3 here is CASSWRTSGSSYNEQFF. The CDR3 DNA reads as TGCGCCAGCAGCTGGAGGACTAGCGGGAGCTCCTACAATGAGCAGTTCTTC. Full variable domain (missing parts from reference TRBV5-1 and TRBJ2-1): KAGVTQTPRYLIKTRGQQVTLSCSPISGHRSVSWYQQTPGQGLQFLFEYFSETQRNKGNFPGRFSGRQFSNSRSEMNVSTLELGDSALYLCASSWRTSGSSYNEQFFGPGTRLTVL.

The J gene is TRBJ2-1, the V gene TRBV10-3; TRBD1 agrees at 10 bases. The CDR3 totals 15 residues. Germline-derived CDR1 and CDR2 are ENHRY and SYGVKD. Trimming at V came to 4 bases and at J to 8 bases, leaving 8 bases not matched to a gene. DNA of the CDR3: TGTGCCATCAGTGCTCCCGGGACAGGGGCATATGAGCAGTTCTTC. Encoded protein: CAISAPGTGAYEQFF.

The chain carries TRBV7-3 and TRBJ1-2; 7 positions agree with TRBD1. The CDR3 is made up of 15 amino acids. Germline V lookup: CDR1 SGHTA, CDR2 FQGTGA. With 5 bases clipped from V and 8 bases from J, the junction kept 14 bases outside the gene matches. The CDR3 DNA reads TGTGCCAGCAGCCCGACTTCCGACAGGGTGGGCGGCTACACCTTC. It is translated as CASSPTSDRVGGYTF.

This clone was seen only a few times. J is TRBJ2-3 and V is TRBV6-6; 10 bases agree with TRBD1. J gave up 4 bases and V 5 bases, and 6 bases lay outside the gene matches. Germline CDR1 reads MNHNY; CDR2 reads SVGAGI (reference sequence). The CDR3 extends over 15 amino acids. Written as DNA, the CDR3 is TGTGCCAGCAGTGACAGGGGGCGCATCTCAGATACGCAGTATTTT. Protein: CASSDRGRISDTQYF.

V usage is TRBV5-1 and J usage is TRBJ2-7; 7 nucleotides agree with TRBD1. This CDR3 comprises 14 residues. CDR1 and CDR2 (germline): SGHRS, YFSETQ. The CDR3 coding sequence is TGCGCCAGCAGCATCGGGACAGACTCCTCCGAGCAGTACGTC. Translating gives CASSIGTDSSEQYV.

Only a few counts were recorded for this clone. This sample includes further DNA sequences coding for the same CDR3. This chain connects TRBV30 to TRBJ1-2; no reliable D call. The CDR3 spans 12 residues. V shed 5 bases and J shed 0 bases, with 7 bases lying between them. Looked up from germline, CDR1 is GTSNPN and CDR2 is SVGIG (reference sequence). The CDR3 here is CAWSPTNYGYTF. Here the CDR3 DNA reads TGTGCCTGGTCCCCAACTAACTATGGCTACACCTTC. Variable domain in full (rest from reference TRBV30 and TRBJ1-2): SQTIHQWPATLVQPVGSPLSLECTVEGTSNPNLYWYRQAAGRGLQLLFYSVGIGQISSEVPQNLSASRPQDRQFILSSKKLLLSDSGFYLCAWSPTNYGYTFGSGTRLTVV.

The sample holds a few counts of this clone. This chain connects TRBV18 to TRBJ2-5; no firm D call. The ends were cut back, 2 bases at V and 5 bases at J, with 15 bases in the middle. The CDR3 contains 15 residues. Per the germline V gene, CDR1 is KGHSH and CDR2 is LQKENI. CDR3 sequence: CASSPSPAARETQYF. CDR3 coding DNA: TGTGCCAGCTCACCATCGCCCGCTGCCCGGGAGACCCAGTACTTC.

This clone was counted many times. The chain joins TRBV29-1 to TRBJ2-1; perhaps TRBD2 as D (5 bases). The CDR3 extends over 14 amino acids. CDR1 and CDR2 from the germline V gene are SQVTM and ANQGSEA. Deletions cut 4 bases from V and 6 bases from J, with 16 bases between. For the CDR3, the DNA is TGCAGCGTTGTAGGTCTAGCCGGTCGCAATGAGCAGTTCTTC. Protein product: CSVVGLAGRNEQFF.

This clone was detected only a few times. The rearrangement joins TRBV9 to TRBJ2-3, with 7 bases lining up with TRBD2. The germline CDR1 and CDR2 sequences are SGDLS and YYNGEE. V shed 2 bases, J shed 3 bases, and the junction held 6 bases outside the gene matches. The CDR3 consists of 15 residues. CDR3 coding DNA: TGTGCCAGCAGCGTTACTAGCGCCTCTACAGATACGCAGTATTTT. This translates into CASSVTSASTDTQYF.

The V call is TRBV18, the J call TRBJ2-7; 14 bases agree with TRBD2. The CDR3 is 18 residues long. Trimming cost V 4 bases and J 3 bases; bases outside gene matches: 11. The V gene's germline CDR1 is KGHSH and CDR2 LQKENI. The CDR3 spells CASSLSGTGTSGSYEQYV. The CDR3, as DNA: TGTGCCAGCTCACTGTCCGGTACCGGGACTAGCGGGAGCTACGAGCAGTACGTC.

This clone appeared a few times. The chain has TRBV11-2 and TRBJ2-3; TRBD1 might be the D (5 bases). The CDR3 contains 15 residues. The germline V and J ends were trimmed by 3 bases and 2 bases, with 12 bases remaining between them. Germline lookup yields CDR1 SGHAT and CDR2 FQNNGV. CDR3 loop: CASSFEGVSTDTQYF. Written as DNA, the CDR3 is TGTGCCAGCAGCTTCGAAGGGGTTTCCACAGATACGCAGTATTTT.

This chain links TRBV28 with TRBJ2-4; a possible D gene is TRBD2 (6 bases). The CDR3 runs to 13 residues. Germline V gene sequence: CDR1 MDHEN, CDR2 SYDVKM. The V end lost 5 bases, the J end lost 1 base, and 6 bases lay between the germline ends. In DNA, the CDR3 is TGTGCCAGCAGTCGGGAGGCCAAAAACATTCAGTACTTC. Translated, it gives CASSREAKNIQYF.

The rearrangement joins TRBV27 to TRBJ1-1; TRBD1 matches at 9 bases. Germline assignment: CDR1 MNHEY and CDR2 SMNVEV (reference sequence). The CDR3 has 13 amino acids. Losses at the gene ends were 5 bases for V and 6 bases for J; bases not matched to a gene: 4. The CDR3 DNA sequence: TGTGCCAGCAGTCCACAGGGGGCCGCTGAAGCTTTCTTT. Translating it yields CASSPQGAAEAFF.

This clone was detected only a few times. The chain has TRBV15 and TRBJ2-2, with D maybe TRBD1 (6 bases). V was trimmed by 1 base and J by 0 bases, leaving 12 bases between them. Germline V CDR1 and CDR2: LNHNV, YYDKDF (reference sequence). This CDR3 is 17 amino acids long. The CDR3 reads CATSRGSGAPNTGELFF. The CDR3 DNA sequence: TGTGCCACCAGCAGAGGATCAGGGGCCCCGAACACCGGGGAGCTGTTTTTT. The complete variable domain, with remaining parts taken from reference TRBV15 and TRBJ2-2, reads DAMVIQNPRYQVTQFGKPVTLSCSQTLNHNVMYWYQQKSSQAPKLLFHYYDKDFNNEADTPDNFQSRRPNTSFCFLDIRSPGLGDTAMYLCATSRGSGAPNTGELFFGEGSRLTVL.

The chain has TRBV6-6 and TRBJ2-7, with TRBD2 identical over 7 bases. CDR1 and CDR2 from the germline V gene are MNHNY and SVGAGI (reference sequence). Germline trimming cut 4 bases from V and 3 bases from J; bases unmatched to any gene: 6. The CDR3 has 14 residues. CDR3 sequence reads: CASSSSGGNYEQYV. The CDR3 bases are TGTGCCAGCAGTTCGTCGGGGGGTAACTACGAGCAGTACGTC.

This clone showed up just a few times. The chain couples TRBV11-3 to TRBJ2-4; 7 positions agree with TRBD1. Trimming took 5 bases from V and 5 from J; bases not matched to a gene: 6. There are 14 residues in the CDR3. Germline CDR1 and CDR2: SGHNT and YENEEA. CDR3 DNA: TGTGCCAGCAGCCAGGGACAGTTCCAAAACATTCAGTACTTC. It specifies CASSQGQFQNIQYF. The variable domain in full, with the rest retrieved from reference TRBV11-3 and TRBJ2-4, is EAGVVQSPRYKIIEKKQPVAFWCNPISGHNTLYWYLQNLGQGPELLIRYENEEAVDDSQLPKDRFSAERLKGVDSTLKIQPAELGDSAVYLCASSQGQFQNIQYFGAGTRLSVL.

The chain recombines TRBV4-1 with TRBJ2-3; 10 nucleotides match TRBD2. This CDR3 is built from 15 residues. Germline V gene lookup returns CDR1 MGHRA and CDR2 YSYEKL. V lost 4 bases and J lost 1; bases outside the gene matches: 2. The CDR3 region has the DNA TGCGCCAGCAGCCCTAGCGGGAGAGGCACAGATACGCAGTATTTT. Encoded protein: CASSPSGRGTDTQYF.

In its sample, this clone was seen a few times. The rearrangement links TRBV15 to TRBJ2-1, with D perhaps TRBD2 (5 bases). CDR3 length equals 18 residues. The V gene's germline CDR1 is LNHNV and CDR2 YYDKDF (reference sequence). The V end was cut by 1 base, the J end by 6 bases, with 22 bases between. This chain's CDR3 is CATSRVNGGSFTGNEQFF. CDR3 coding DNA: TGTGCCACCAGCAGAGTAAACGGCGGGTCCTTTACGGGCAATGAGCAGTTCTTC. The whole variable domain, remainder taken from reference TRBV15 and TRBJ2-1, is DAMVIQNPRYQVTQFGKPVTLSCSQTLNHNVMYWYQQKSSQAPKLLFHYYDKDFNNEADTPDNFQSRRPNTSFCFLDIRSPGLGDTAMYLCATSRVNGGSFTGNEQFFGPGTRLTVL.

In its sample, this clone was seen a few times. The gene calls are TRBV30 and TRBJ2-2; no clear D. The CDR3 totals 13 residues. From germline, CDR1 is GTSNPN and CDR2 SVGIG (reference sequence). V lost 8 bases to trimming and J lost 0 bases, with 10 bases between them. CDR3 sequence: CARASANTGELFF. Here the CDR3 DNA reads TGTGCCAGAGCCAGCGCGAACACCGGGGAGCTGTTTTTT.

This clone was seen more than once but under ten times. The rearrangement links TRBV5-1 to TRBJ2-1, with 10 positions matching TRBD2. The CDR3 contains 14 residues. Germline CDR1 SGHRS, CDR2 YFSETQ. J was trimmed by 8 bases and V by 2 bases; bases with no gene match: 4. CDR3 loop: CASSLGTSVDEQFF. The DNA for the CDR3 is TGCGCCAGCAGCTTAGGGACTAGCGTTGATGAGCAGTTCTTC.

This clone was observed a few times. The CDR3 loop reads CASSLLSQINTEAFF. In DNA form, the CDR3 reads TGTGCCAGCAGCTTATTATCACAGATTAACACTGAAGCTTTCTTT. The chain uses TRBV7-2 and TRBJ1-1; D is undetermined. The CDR3 contains 15 residues. Germline CDR1 is SGHTA and CDR2 is FQGNSA. V shed 2 bases and J shed 2 bases, with 12 bases lying between them.

This clone was picked up a small number of times. V is TRBV27 and J is TRBJ2-2; D perhaps matches TRBD2 (5 bases). Germline V gives CDR1 MNHEY, CDR2 SMNVEV (reference sequence). V was pared by 6 bases and J by 5 bases, with 13 bases between. This CDR3 region has 14 residues. Written as DNA, the CDR3 is TGTGCCAGCAGCCCCCGACCGGGGACCGGGGAGCTGTTTTTT. Translated: CASSPRPGTGELFF.

There are a few counts of this clone. The rearrangement links TRBV9 to TRBJ2-2; 7 nucleotides agree with TRBD2. V gave up 6 bases and J gave up 3 bases; unmatched junction bases: 5. This CDR3 has 14 amino acids. Germline lookup yields CDR1 SGDLS and CDR2 YYNGEE. The CDR3 here is CASNRLADTGELFF. The DNA of the CDR3 is TGTGCCAGCAACCGACTAGCTGACACCGGGGAGCTGTTTTTT.